The text below deals with one TCR beta chain. J was trimmed by 6 bases and V by 2 bases; bases with no gene match: 12. This CDR3 is 17 amino acids long. Germline loops: CDR1 KGHDR, CDR2 SFDVKD. This specimen comes from a study of CD8+CD57+ T cells in acquired aplastic anemia. Genomic DNA provided the template from which TCR beta VDJ and CDR3 profiles were obtained. TCRdb itself ran the reads through MiXCR, one entry per CDR3 protein. The repertoire has under 200,000 distinct CDR3 sequences, about 64% of them found once; the top ten carry 35% to 55%. The sample taken for sequencing was sorted CD4+, CD8+, or CD8+CD57+ T cells (not recorded which) from PBMCs. This clonotype was obtained from a human donor with severe aplastic anemia or a healthy control (not recorded which). The rearrangement links TRBV24-1 to TRBJ2-1, with 7 positions matching TRBD1. As DNA, the CDR3 is TGTGCCACCAGTGATTCTCCAGACAGGGCCCCTTCCAATGAGCAGTTCTTC. Translating it yields CATSDSPDRAPSNEQFF.